The sequence of this TCR beta chain was determined in a study of molecular identifiers for immune sequencing clone quantification. Findings of the study overall: Clones above 20 RNA copies contained over 99% of effector molecules and under 1% of naive molecules.

Previously described methods and listed TCR primers were employed for the bulk TCR libraries. TCRdb analysed the PCR reads with MiXCR anew, one entry per CDR3 protein. The sample lists about 510,000 distinct CDR3 sequences, 20% to 25% seen once, with around 0.84% in the top ten. Germline-derived CDR1 and CDR2 are MNHNS and SASEGT. CDR3 length: 12 residues. The count of this clonotype is one. Its target is not known. Germline and junction disagree at one end, which may indicate a read error. Sorting isolated naive CD8 T cells as CD8+CD4-CCR7+CD45RA+ events. The receptor comes from a human donor in good health. Some libraries in this study had Jurkat cell RNA spiked in. The specimen sequenced was naive CD8+ T cells from blood, with Jurkat cell RNA spiked in. Subset denoted: FACS-sorted CD8+CD4-CCR7+CD45RA+ naive T cells. This chain joins TRBV6-1 and TRBJ1-1; D is undetermined. The CDR3 bases are TGTGCCAGCAATCTTGGGATAACTGGAGCTTTCTTT. This translates into CASNLGITGAFF.